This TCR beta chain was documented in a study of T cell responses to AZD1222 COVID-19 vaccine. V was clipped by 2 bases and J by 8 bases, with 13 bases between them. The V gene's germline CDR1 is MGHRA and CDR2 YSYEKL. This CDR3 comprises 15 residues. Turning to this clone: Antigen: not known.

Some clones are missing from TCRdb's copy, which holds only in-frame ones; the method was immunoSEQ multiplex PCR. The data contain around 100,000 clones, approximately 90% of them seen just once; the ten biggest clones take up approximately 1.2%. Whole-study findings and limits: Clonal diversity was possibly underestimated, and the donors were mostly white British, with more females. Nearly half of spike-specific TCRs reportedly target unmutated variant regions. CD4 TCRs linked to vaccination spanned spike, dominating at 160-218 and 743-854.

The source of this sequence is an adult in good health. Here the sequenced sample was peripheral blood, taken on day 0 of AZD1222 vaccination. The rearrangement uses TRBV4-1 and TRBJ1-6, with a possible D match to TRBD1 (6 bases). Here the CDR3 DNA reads TGCGCCAGCAGCCAAAGGACAGCGCGGGATTCACCCCTCCACTTT. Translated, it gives CASSQRTARDSPLHF.